This passage covers 25 T cell receptor beta chains from one sample sequenced in a study of T-cell memory formation after mild COVID-19. TCRdb re-derived calls from the 5' RACE reads in MiXCR, one entry per CDR3 protein. In the table there are 200,000 to 300,000 distinct CDR3 sequences, 8% to 9.5% of which are singletons. Sequencing used PBMCs or a T cell subset sorted from them (not recorded which). The source of these receptors is a man aged 18 to 29 who had mild COVID-19 (a few samples of this study predate the infection). Cell type and time point are not known.

This clonotype was observed at least ten times. V and J are TRBV7-3 and TRBJ2-5; 9 bases map to TRBD2. There are 18 residues in the CDR3. With V trimmed by 5 bases and J by 5 bases, 18 bases remained unmatched. Germline values: CDR1 SGHTA, CDR2 FQGTGA. CDR3 sequence: CASSPAGSGGPGRETQYF. Written as DNA, the CDR3 is TGTGCCAGCAGCCCGGCGGGAAGCGGGGGGCCAGGTCGGGAGACCCAGTACTTC.

This clonotype has a count of ten or more. CDR3 loop: CASSLDHPGQTQYF. CDR3 nucleotides: TGTGCCAGCAGTTTAGACCACCCGGGGCAGACCCAGTACTTC. The V call is TRBV12-3 or TRBV12-4, the J call TRBJ2-5; D tentatively reads TRBD1 or TRBD2 (5 bases each). The CDR3 spans 14 residues. V lost 1 base and J lost 6, with 12 bases in between.

This clonotype was seen more than once but under ten times. The chain couples TRBV18 to TRBJ2-1; a possible D gene is TRBD1 (6 bases). Germline assignment: CDR1 KGHSH and CDR2 LQKENI. The CDR3 length is 13 residues. Trimming took 3 bases from V and 8 from J, leaving 11 bases between them. The CDR3 bases are TGTGCCAGCTCACCGTACAGGGACGATGAGCAGTTCTTC. This codes for CASSPYRDDEQFF.

A few counts support this clonotype. The chain is built from TRBV11-2 and TRBJ1-1; TRBD1 might be the D (6 bases). Trimming took off 3 bases at V and 6 bases at J, with 8 bases between the two ends. This CDR3 contains 12 residues. Germline V gene lookup returns CDR1 SGHAT and CDR2 FQNNGV. The CDR3 DNA is TGTGCCAGCAGCTTGGAGGGGGCTGAAGCTTTCTTT. It encodes CASSLEGAEAFF.

This chain links TRBV9 with TRBJ2-2; a possible D gene is TRBD2 (6 bases). Trimming cost V 3 bases and J 7 bases, with 13 bases left between them. Germline assignment: CDR1 SGDLS and CDR2 YYNGEE. CDR3 length: 14 amino acids. This CDR3 is CASSDGSRGGELFF. CDR3 in DNA: TGTGCCAGCAGCGACGGGAGCCGTGGCGGGGAGCTGTTTTTT.

This clonotype was seen many times. The chain uses TRBV7-3 and TRBJ2-5; no firm D call. Germline CDR1 reads SGHTA; CDR2 reads FQGTGA. CDR3 length equals 15 residues. Trimming left V 5 bases short and J 2 bases short, with 15 bases between. The CDR3, as DNA: TGTGCCAGCAGCCTCTACAGATCTAATCAAGAGACCCAGTACTTC. As protein: CASSLYRSNQETQYF.

This clonotype has more than one count but fewer than ten. The rearrangement joins TRBV5-5 to TRBJ2-3; 8 nucleotides match TRBD2. The germline CDR1 and CDR2 sequences are SGHKS and YYEKEE (reference sequence). The CDR3 consists of 16 residues. J was trimmed by 6 bases and V by 4 bases; bases with no gene match: 13. The CDR3 is CASSPHSGGPLDTQYF. CDR3 sequence (DNA): TGTGCCAGCAGCCCCCACAGCGGGGGCCCCCTTGATACGCAGTATTTT. Full variable domain (outside the CDR3, taken from reference TRBV5-5 and TRBJ2-3): DAGVTQSPTHLIKTRGQQVTLRCSPISGHKSVSWYQQVLGQGPQFIFQYYEKEERGRGNFPDRFSARQFPNYSSELNVNALLLGDSALYLCASSPHSGGPLDTQYFGPGTRLTVL.

This clonotype appeared a few times. This chain links TRBV9 with TRBJ2-2; a weak D match, TRBD1 (5 bases). V lost 4 bases to trimming and J lost 7 bases, with 17 bases between them. The CDR3 loop spans 15 amino acids. The germline CDR1 and CDR2 sequences are SGDLS and YYNGEE. This CDR3 is CASSPQGRGNGELFF. In DNA, the CDR3 is TGTGCCAGCAGCCCCCAGGGTAGGGGTAACGGGGAGCTGTTTTTT.

The sample holds a few counts of this clonotype. The chain joins TRBV4-1 to TRBJ2-2, with D perhaps matching TRBD2 (7 bases). Trimming removed 1 base at V and 4 bases at J, with 16 bases between. Looked up from germline, CDR1 is MGHRA and CDR2 is YSYEKL. The CDR3 covers 17 residues. Written as DNA, the CDR3 is TGCGCCAGCAGCCAAGGTCGGGGGCGGGGGATCACCGGGGAGCTGTTTTTT. It translates to CASSQGRGRGITGELFF.

V usage is TRBV20-1 and J usage is TRBJ1-1; no firm D call. This CDR3 contains 14 residues. Trimming stripped 1 base from V and 11 bases from J, with 20 bases between. CDR1 and CDR2 from the germline V gene are DFQATT and SNEGSKA (reference sequence). This CDR3 reads CSARAASNKYVAFF. CDR3 sequence (DNA): TGCAGTGCTAGAGCCGCCAGTAATAAATATGTTGCTTTCTTT.

V is TRBV20-1 and J is TRBJ2-3, with 8 positions matching TRBD2. This CDR3 comprises 13 residues. CDR1 is DFQATT, CDR2 SNEGSKA, per germline (reference sequence). The J segment lost 6 bases and the V segment lost 1 base, leaving 3 bases of the junction unmatched. The CDR3 protein is CSARVPSGDTQYF. The CDR3 nucleotides read TGCAGTGCTAGAGTGCCTAGCGGGGATACGCAGTATTTT.

This clonotype was observed a few times. The CDR3 loop is CSVEGGSNYGYTF. In DNA, the CDR3 is TGCAGCGTTGAAGGAGGCAGTAACTATGGCTACACCTTC. This chain joins TRBV29-1 and TRBJ1-2; the D is unclear. Trimming took 1 base from V and 1 from J, leaving 7 bases between them. The length of the CDR3 is 13 residues. Germline lookup yields CDR1 SQVTM and CDR2 ANQGSEA.

V is TRBV29-1 and J is TRBJ2-1, with a weak D call TRBD1 (6 bases). The ends were cut back, 2 bases at V and 9 bases at J, with 17 bases in the middle. This CDR3 contains 14 residues. Per germline, CDR1 SQVTM and CDR2 ANQGSEA. The CDR3 protein is CSVETMDSRGEQFF. Here the CDR3 DNA reads TGCAGCGTTGAAACGATGGACAGCCGCGGTGAGCAGTTCTTC.

This clonotype was counted a few times. The CDR3 loop is CASSQQAVLAKNIQYF. The CDR3 bases are TGTGCCAGCAGCCAGCAAGCGGTTTTAGCCAAAAACATTCAGTACTTC. The rearrangement joins TRBV4-2 to TRBJ2-4; D might be TRBD2 (5 bases). V lost 3 bases and J 0 bases, leaving 12 bases between the germline ends. CDR1 and CDR2 from the germline V gene are LGHNA and YNFKEQ. CDR3 length equals 16 residues.

This chain connects TRBV5-1 to TRBJ2-7; D gene ambiguous. This CDR3 comprises 9 residues. Germline V gene lookup returns CDR1 SGHRS and CDR2 YFSETQ. The V and J ends lost 5 bases and 6 bases respectively, with 3 bases between them. The CDR3 sequence is CASRSEQYV. In DNA form, the CDR3 reads TGCGCCAGCAGGTCCGAGCAGTACGTC.

This chain joins TRBV6-5 and TRBJ1-5; TRBD1 matches 7 bases. The CDR3 runs to 14 residues. The germline gives CDR1 MNHEY, CDR2 SVGAGI. With V trimmed by 6 bases and J by 5 bases, 7 bases remained unmatched. The chain's CDR3 is CASRTGVKDQPQHF. CDR3 coding DNA: TGTGCCAGCAGAACAGGGGTGAAAGATCAGCCCCAGCATTTT.

J is TRBJ2-5 and V is TRBV20-1; 9 bases are a match to TRBD2. V gave up 3 bases and J gave up 4 bases; unmatched junction bases: 9. In germline, CDR1 is DFQATT, CDR2 SNEGSKA (reference sequence). This CDR3 has 15 amino acids. CDR3 sequence: CSASGGGVQGETQYF. The CDR3 nucleotides are TGCAGTGCTAGTGGCGGGGGGGTTCAGGGAGAGACCCAGTACTTC.

The sample holds many counts of this clonotype. The J gene is TRBJ2-1, the V gene TRBV7-6; a weak D match, TRBD1 (5 bases). The ends were cut back, 6 bases at V and 0 bases at J, with 9 bases in the middle. The CDR3 extends over 14 amino acids. The germline CDR1 and CDR2 sequences are SGHVS and FNYEAQ. CDR3 in DNA: TGTGCCAGCAGTCCGACAGTCTCCTACAATGAGCAGTTCTTC. It yields the protein CASSPTVSYNEQFF.

The chain links TRBV25-1 to TRBJ1-6, with 8 bases lining up with TRBD1. V lost 6 bases and J lost 5; bases outside the gene matches: 3. Germline V gives CDR1 MGHDK, CDR2 SYGVNS. The CDR3 length is 14 residues. DNA of the CDR3: TGTGCCAGCAGGAGGACAGGGAATAATTCACCCCTCCACTTT. Protein product: CASRRTGNNSPLHF.

This chain uses TRBV11-2 with TRBJ2-1, with D possibly called TRBD1 or TRBD2 (5 bases each). The V gene's germline CDR1 is SGHAT and CDR2 FQNNGV. The length of the CDR3 is 14 residues. V was cut by 5 bases and J by 6 bases, with 14 bases left in between. The CDR3 protein is CASSIRGLLNEQFF. The CDR3 region has the DNA TGTGCCAGCAGCATCCGGGGCCTCCTCAATGAGCAGTTCTTC.

The rearrangement uses TRBV7-9 and TRBJ1-2, with 8 bases identical to TRBD1. The germline V gene has CDR1 SEHNR and CDR2 FQNEAQ (reference sequence). The length of the CDR3 is 13 residues. Trimming removed 7 bases from V and 4 bases from J; junction bases left unmatched: 5. The CDR3 DNA reads as TGTGCCAGCATCGCAGGGGGCTCCTATGGCTACACCTTC. Translating gives CASIAGGSYGYTF.

Many counts were recorded for this clonotype. The J gene is TRBJ2-1, the V gene TRBV10-3; D remains ambiguous. This CDR3 has 14 residues. Trimming shortened V by 8 bases and J by 1 base, and 12 bases separated the two germline ends. Looked up from germline, CDR1 is ENHRY and CDR2 is SYGVKD. CDR3 DNA: TGTGCCATCCGACGGTTAGGGTCCTACAATGAGCAGTTCTTC. This gives the protein CAIRRLGSYNEQFF.

The V call is TRBV11-2, the J call TRBJ2-1; TRBD1 aligns across 9 bases. The V segment lost 5 bases and the J segment 4 bases; nucleotides outside the gene matches: 6. Germline-derived CDR1 and CDR2 are SGHAT and FQNNGV. This CDR3 is built from 15 residues. CDR3 amino acids: CASSPRQGVYNEQFF. CDR3 sequence (DNA): TGTGCCAGCAGCCCTCGACAGGGGGTTTACAATGAGCAGTTCTTC.

This CDR3 reads CASTLLRGGYTF. CDR3 nucleotide sequence: TGTGCCAGCACCTTACTCAGGGGTGGCTACACCTTC. The chain carries TRBV12-3 or TRBV12-4 and TRBJ1-2; D might be TRBD1 (6 bases). This CDR3 is 12 amino acids long. The V end lost 7 bases, the J end lost 7 bases, and 13 bases lay between the germline ends.

The table lists this clonotype with a few counts. This chain connects TRBV20-1 to TRBJ2-3; D gene unclear. Germline assignment: CDR1 DFQATT and CDR2 SNEGSKA (reference sequence). Trimming pared 6 bases from V and 2 bases from J, leaving 9 bases between. This CDR3 region has 12 residues. CDR3 sequence (DNA): TGCAGTGCCACCGACGCCACAGATACGCAGTATTTT. Encoded protein: CSATDATDTQYF.